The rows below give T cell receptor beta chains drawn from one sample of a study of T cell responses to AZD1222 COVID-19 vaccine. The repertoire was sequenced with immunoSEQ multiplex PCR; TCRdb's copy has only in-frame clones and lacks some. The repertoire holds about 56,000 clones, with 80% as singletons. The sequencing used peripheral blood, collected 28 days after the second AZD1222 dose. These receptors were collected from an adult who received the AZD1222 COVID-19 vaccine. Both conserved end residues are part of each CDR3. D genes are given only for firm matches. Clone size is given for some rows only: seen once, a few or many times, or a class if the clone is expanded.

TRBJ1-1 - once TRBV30 CAWSRQKGTEAFF TGTGCCTGGAGTAGACAAAAAGGGACTGAAGCTTTCTTT
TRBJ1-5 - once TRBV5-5 CASSLGPGRNQPQHF TGTGCCAGCAGCTTGGGCCCAGGGCGCAATCAGCCCCAGCATTTT
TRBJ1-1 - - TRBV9 CASSPQAANTEAFF TGTGCCAGCAGCCCGCAGGCTGCGAACACTGAAGCTTTCTTT
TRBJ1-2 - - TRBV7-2 CASTVKTGHYGYTF TGTGCCAGCACCGTAAAAACAGGACACTATGGCTACACCTTC
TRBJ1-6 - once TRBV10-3 CAIQGKDNSPLHF TGTGCCATACAGGGAAAGGATAATTCACCCCTCCACTTT
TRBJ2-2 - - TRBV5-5 CASSLIGGTGELFF TGTGCCAGCAGCCTGATCGGGGGCACCGGGGAGCTGTTTTTT
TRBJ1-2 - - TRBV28 CASSLQGPTYGYTF TGTGCCAGCAGTTTACAGGGGCCAACCTATGGCTACACCTTC
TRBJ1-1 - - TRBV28 CASSEPGHHNTEAFF TGTGCCAGCTCTGAGCCGGGACACCACAACACTGAAGCTTTCTTT
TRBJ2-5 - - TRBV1 CTSSQDLAGTSGRSQETQYF TGCACCAGCAGCCAAGATCTTGCCGGGACTAGCGGGAGGTCCCAAGAGACCCAGTACTTC
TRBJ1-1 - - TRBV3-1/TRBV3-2 CASSQGEGAEAFF TGTGCCAGCAGCCAAGGGGAGGGAGCCGAAGCTTTCTTT
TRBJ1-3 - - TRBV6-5 CASSSVLSGNTIYF TGTGCCAGCAGCTCCGTCCTCTCTGGAAACACCATATATTTT
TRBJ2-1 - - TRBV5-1 CASSLRAGGANEQFF TGCGCCAGCAGCTTGAGGGCAGGAGGGGCCAATGAGCAGTTCTTC
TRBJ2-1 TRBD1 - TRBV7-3 CASSEDRDSYNEQFF TGTGCCAGCAGCGAGGACAGGGACAGCTACAATGAGCAGTTCTTC
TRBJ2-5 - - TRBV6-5 CASSSAVETQYF TGTGCCAGCAGCTCAGCAGTGGAGACCCAGTACTTC
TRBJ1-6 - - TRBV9 CASSVGQGFPNSPLHF TGTGCCAGCAGCGTTGGTCAGGGATTCCCCAATTCACCCCTCCACTTT
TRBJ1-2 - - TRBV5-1 CASSLGLGYGYTF TGCGCCAGCAGCTTAGGCTTGGGTTATGGCTACACCTTC
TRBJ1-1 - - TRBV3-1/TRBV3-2 CASSQGIRNTEAFF TGTGCCAGCAGCCAAGGGATACGGAACACTGAAGCTTTCTTT
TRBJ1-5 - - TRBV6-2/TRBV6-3 CASSYSGGKNQPQHF TGTGCCAGCAGTTACTCTGGCGGTAAAAATCAGCCCCAGCATTTT
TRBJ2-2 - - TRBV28 CASSSSRGGSGELFF TGTGCCAGCAGTTCCTCCAGGGGGGGGAGCGGGGAGCTGTTTTTT
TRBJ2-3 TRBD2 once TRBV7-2 CASSLRNSGGRDTQYF TGTGCCAGCAGCTTAAGAAATAGCGGGGGGAGAGATACGCAGTATTTT
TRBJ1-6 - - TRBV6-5 CASSYSGLDSPLHF TGTGCCAGCAGTTACTCCGGGCTCGATTCACCCCTCCACTTT
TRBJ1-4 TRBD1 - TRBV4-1 CASSRQGSEKLFF TGCGCCAGCAGCAGACAGGGGAGTGAAAAACTGTTTTTT
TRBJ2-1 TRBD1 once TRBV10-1 CASRRDSSYNEQFF TGCGCCAGCAGGAGGGACAGCTCCTACAATGAGCAGTTCTTC
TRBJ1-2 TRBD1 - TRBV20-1 CRRTGYGYTF TGCAGGAGGACAGGATATGGCTACACCTTC
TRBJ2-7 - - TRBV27 CASTSSRGAYEQYF TGTGCCAGCACCTCCTCGAGAGGGGCCTACGAGCAGTACTTC
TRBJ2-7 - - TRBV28 CASSLIGGEQYF TGTGCCAGCAGTTTGATCGGGGGTGAGCAGTACTTC
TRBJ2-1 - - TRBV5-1 CASSRQTGGPLNEQFF TGCGCCAGCAGCCGACAAACTGGAGGGCCGTTAAATGAGCAGTTCTTC
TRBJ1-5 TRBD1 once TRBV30 CAWNTGGGQPQHF TGTGCCTGGAATACAGGGGGTGGTCAGCCCCAGCATTTT
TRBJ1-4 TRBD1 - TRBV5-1 CASSSTGNEREKLFF TGCGCCAGCAGCTCGACAGGGAACGAGCGAGAAAAACTGTTTTTT
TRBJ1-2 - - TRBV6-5 CASSYLQGDNYGYTF TGTGCCAGCAGTTATCTCCAGGGTGATAACTATGGCTACACCTTC
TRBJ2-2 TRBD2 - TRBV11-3 CASSFTGTSGGAVTGELFF TGTGCCAGCAGCTTCACCGGGACTAGCGGGGGGGCCGTCACCGGGGAGCTGTTTTTT
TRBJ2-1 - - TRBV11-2 CASSLVSQEVVF TGTGCCAGCAGCTTAGTGTCGCAGGAAGTAGTCTTC
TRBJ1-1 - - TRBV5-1 CASSLELRDTEAFF TGCGCCAGCAGCTTGGAGCTCAGGGACACTGAAGCTTTCTTT
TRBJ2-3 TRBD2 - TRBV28 CASSHGSGRDTDTQYF TGTGCCAGCAGCCACGGGAGCGGGAGAGACACAGATACGCAGTATTTT
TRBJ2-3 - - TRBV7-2 CASSLVLGGADTQYF TGTGCCAGCAGCTTAGTATTAGGGGGGGCAGATACGCAGTATTTT
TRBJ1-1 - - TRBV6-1 CASSEFSGKVEAFF TGTGCCAGCAGTGAATTCTCGGGTAAAGTAGAAGCTTTCTTT
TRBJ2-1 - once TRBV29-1 CSVRNEEREQFF TGCAGCGTGCGTAATGAGGAGCGTGAGCAGTTCTTC
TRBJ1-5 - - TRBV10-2 CASTPTRGAGQPQHF TGCGCCAGCACCCCCACCAGGGGTGCGGGTCAGCCCCAGCATTTT
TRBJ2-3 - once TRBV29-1 CSVDTGSDTQYF TGCAGCGTAGATACAGGGTCAGATACGCAGTATTTT
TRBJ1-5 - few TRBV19 CASRGLGTSNQPQHF TGTGCCAGTAGGGGGCTAGGGACTAGCAATCAGCCCCAGCATTTT
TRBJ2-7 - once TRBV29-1 CSARRGDYEQYF TGCAGCGCCCGGAGGGGGGACTACGAGCAGTACTTC